This TCR beta chain was identified during a study of radiation and T cells in renal cell carcinoma (TCRdb year 2020). About the study as a whole: The samples were drawn from a clinical trial, where primary renal cell carcinomas were treated with 15 Gy of stereotactic body radiation therapy and then removed by nephrectomy 4 weeks afterward. A total of roughly 53 samples underwent TCR beta sequencing, made up of roughly 26 tumors and some 27 peripheral blood samples. In the roughly 49 samples combined, around 3.9 million unique CDR3 nucleotide sequences were found, encoding about 2,700,000 unique CDR3 amino acid sequences.

On this clone itself: Its antigen is currently not known. No much larger clonotype is one base removed from it; base qualities were not supplied.

Per the germline V gene (reference sequence), PRHDT is the CDR1 and FYEKMQ is the CDR2. A distance of 22 bases separates the germline ends of V and J, which lose 4 bases and 7 bases respectively. Measured from the cysteine to the phenylalanine, the CDR3 is 16 residues long. The sequence is cut down to CDR3 DNA, 48 bases in frame from base 1. The time point label for this specimen denotes: blood 2 weeks post-SBRT. According to the study, the label for this sample's treatment or condition signals: 15 Gy SBRT to primary tumor, nephrectomy 4 weeks later. To follow tumor-enriched clonotypes, serial peripheral blood was collected from radiation-treated patients at baseline and at 2 weeks and 4 weeks after SBRT. Every patient's renal cell carcinoma showed clear cell pathology. Genomic DNA for TCR sequencing was prepared using the QIAamp DNA Blood Mini Kit (Qiagen). Samples were included in the analyses only if all quality control checks were passed.

TCR beta libraries were generated from genomic DNA with the immunoSEQ kit, following the manufacturer's recommendations. For library preparation, a first multiplex PCR was performed with proprietary primers, followed by a second PCR in which unique barcodes were added, and bead cleanups were performed after each round. Each sample batch included a kit-provided positive control reaction and a negative control reaction. The final libraries underwent checking on an Agilent 4200 TapeStation D1000 ScreenTape, volumetric pooling, and quantification by qPCR. Sequencing ran on an Illumina NextSeq500 with a MidOutput 150-cycle cartridge, using 156 Read1 and 15 Index1 cycles with kit custom primers. The pooled library was loaded at approximately 1 pM with a roughly 20% PhiX control spike-in. The authors' analysis ran thus. Vendor-processed data were analyzed in R, and a clonotype was defined as all T cells sharing the same CDR3 nucleotide sequence. For clone abundance analyses, frequencies were normalized to the 10,000 most abundant clones in each sample. Before analysis, public T cell clones were removed, and these numbered fewer than six per sample on average. A difference in abundance of at least 32-fold between compartments was used to define tumor-enriched and baseline blood-enriched clonotypes. A beta-binomial differential abundance model was applied to find clonotypes that expanded or contracted between blood time points. Similarity between tumor and blood repertoires was quantified using the Baroni-Urbani and Buser coefficient, and groups were compared with two-tailed Wilcoxon tests in R. TCRdb's version of the immuneACCESS table is confined to in-frame rearrangements and falls short of the full clone set. An unresolved V gene accounts for under half of the shortfall where checked; the remainder is of unknown origin. The V and J calls and clone size come from that table; D and trimming were worked out from the DNA. Here the sample has 120,000 or so clones; around 81% occur a single time. The biggest ten clones account for around 6.1% of the sample.

Broad study findings and their caveats: Because no pretreatment tumor biopsies were available, whether clonotypes were present in the tumor at baseline could not be determined. With a single-armed trial design, the study had no way to address how radiation dose or scheduling affects the TCR repertoire. Blood repertoire dynamics were not followed beyond 4 weeks after treatment. An increase in top tumor clonotypes in blood was observed from baseline to 2 weeks post-radiation, followed by contraction by 4 weeks, which was taken to suggest transient expansion of tumor-resident clones.

The clonotype comes from a man aged 45-60 years with renal cell carcinoma. The sequence is built from TRBV13 and TRBJ1-1; the D gene is perhaps TRBD1, from 5 matching bases. Sequencing was performed on blood, taken from a patient whose treatment included radiotherapy and nephrectomy. The CDR3: CASSSGSFPYNHEAFF. The DNA sequence is given as TGTGCCAGCAGCTCAGGGAGTTTCCCTTATAATCATGAAGCTTTCTTT.